These 3 T cell receptor beta chains were all obtained from the same sample, sequenced in a study of blood T cell repertoires in COVID-19. Profiled with immunoSEQ multiplex PCR; TCRdb holds only in-frame clones, not every one. Found here are about 190,000 clones, around 76% of them singletons; the top ten hold 17%. The material sequenced was PBMCs or T cells enriched from blood (not recorded which). Every receptor here comes from a woman aged 50 to 60 with acute COVID-19.

The V and J genes are TRBV3-1 (or the pseudogene TRBV3-2) and TRBJ1-1; D possibly corresponds to TRBD1 (6 bases). Germline CDR1 and CDR2: LGHDT and YNNKEL (reference sequence). This CDR3 region has 12 residues. Trimming shortened V by 6 bases and J by 4 bases, and 9 bases separated the two germline ends. The chain's CDR3 is CASRTGLTEAFF. The CDR3 DNA follows: TGTGCCAGCAGAACAGGGCTCACTGAAGCTTTCTTT.

This clone showed up just a few times. V usage is TRBV19 and J usage is TRBJ1-4; D unclear. The CDR3 extends over 15 amino acids. Germline V gene lookup returns CDR1 LNHDA and CDR2 SQIVND (reference sequence). Trimming pared 4 bases from V and 7 bases from J, leaving 16 bases between. The CDR3 is CASSNRPSRGEKLFF. CDR3 sequence (DNA): TGTGCCAGTAGTAACCGACCGTCTCGGGGTGAAAAACTGTTTTTT.

The chain links TRBV5-1 to TRBJ2-3, with TRBD2 identical over 9 bases. Germline V gene sequence: CDR1 SGHRS, CDR2 YFSETQ. V was pared by 4 bases and J by 2 bases, with 8 bases of the junction left unmatched. CDR3 size: 16 residues. Here the CDR3 DNA reads TGCGCCAGCAGCCTCCCTAGCGGGGCAATCACAGATACGCAGTATTTT. Residues: CASSLPSGAITDTQYF.